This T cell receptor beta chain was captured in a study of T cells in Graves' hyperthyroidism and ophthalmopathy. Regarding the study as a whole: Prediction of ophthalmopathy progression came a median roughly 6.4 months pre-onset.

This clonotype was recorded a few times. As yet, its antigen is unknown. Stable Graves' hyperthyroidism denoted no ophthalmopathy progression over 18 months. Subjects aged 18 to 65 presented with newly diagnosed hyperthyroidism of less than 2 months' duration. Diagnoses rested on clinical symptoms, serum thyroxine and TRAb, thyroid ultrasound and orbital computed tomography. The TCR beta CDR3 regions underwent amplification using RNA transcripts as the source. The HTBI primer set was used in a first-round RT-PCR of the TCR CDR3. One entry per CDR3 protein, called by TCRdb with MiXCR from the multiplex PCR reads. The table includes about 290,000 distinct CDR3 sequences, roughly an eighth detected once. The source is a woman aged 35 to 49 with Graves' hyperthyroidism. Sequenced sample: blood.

As DNA, the CDR3 is TGTGCCAGCCGGGGGGGGGGTCAAGCTTTCTTT. This gives the protein CASRGGGQAFF. J is TRBJ1-1 and V is TRBV12-3 or TRBV12-4; maybe TRBD1 (5 bases). V was clipped by 8 bases and J by 9 bases, with 13 bases between them. CDR3 length equals 11 residues.